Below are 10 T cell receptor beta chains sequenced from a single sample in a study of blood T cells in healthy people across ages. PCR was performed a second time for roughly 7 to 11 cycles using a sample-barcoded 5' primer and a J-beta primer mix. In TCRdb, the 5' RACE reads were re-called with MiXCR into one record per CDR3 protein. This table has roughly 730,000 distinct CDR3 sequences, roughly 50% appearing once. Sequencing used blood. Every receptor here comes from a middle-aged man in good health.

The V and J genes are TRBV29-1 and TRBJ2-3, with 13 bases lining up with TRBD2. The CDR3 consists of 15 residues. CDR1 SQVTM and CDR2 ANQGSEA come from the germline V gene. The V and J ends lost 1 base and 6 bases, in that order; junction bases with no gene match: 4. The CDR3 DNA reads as TGCAGCGTTGAAGGGGGACTAGCGGGATCGGATACGCAGTATTTT. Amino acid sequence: CSVEGGLAGSDTQYF.

CDR3 region: CASSLTPGTGMGETQYF. The CDR3 DNA sequence: TGTGCCAGCAGCTTAACCCCCGGGACAGGGATGGGAGAGACCCAGTACTTC. The chain couples TRBV7-8 to TRBJ2-4; 9 nucleotides agree with TRBD1. The end of the DNA fits TRBJ2-5 better, so the J call may be wrong. The CDR3 totals 17 residues. Germline CDR1 reads SGHVS; CDR2 reads FQNEAQ.

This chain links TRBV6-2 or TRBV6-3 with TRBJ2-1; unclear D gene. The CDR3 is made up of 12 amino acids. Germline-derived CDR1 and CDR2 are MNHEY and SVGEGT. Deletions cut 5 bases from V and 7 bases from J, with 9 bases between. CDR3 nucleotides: TGTGCCAGCAGTGAGAGTAGGAATGAGCAGTTCTTC. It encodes CASSESRNEQFF.

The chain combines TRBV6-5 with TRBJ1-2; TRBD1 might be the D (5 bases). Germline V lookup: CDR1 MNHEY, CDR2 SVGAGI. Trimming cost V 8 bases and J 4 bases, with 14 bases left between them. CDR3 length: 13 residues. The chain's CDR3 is CASREPGTYGYTF. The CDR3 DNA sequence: TGTGCCAGCCGGGAGCCAGGGACCTATGGCTACACCTTC.

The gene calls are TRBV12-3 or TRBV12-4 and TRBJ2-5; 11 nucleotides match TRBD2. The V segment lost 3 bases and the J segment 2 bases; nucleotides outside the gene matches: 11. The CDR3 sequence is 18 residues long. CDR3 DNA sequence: TGTGCCAGCAGTTTCGCCCCAGTGGTAGCGGGAGGGCAAGAGACCCAGTACTTC. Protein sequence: CASSFAPVVAGGQETQYF.

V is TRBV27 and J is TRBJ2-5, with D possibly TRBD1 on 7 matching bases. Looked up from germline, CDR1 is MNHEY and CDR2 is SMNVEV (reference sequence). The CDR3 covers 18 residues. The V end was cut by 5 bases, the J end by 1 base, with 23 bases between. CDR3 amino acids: CASSQGTAKGGAQETQYF. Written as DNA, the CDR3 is TGTGCCAGCAGTCAAGGGACAGCAAAGGGGGGAGCCCAAGAGACCCAGTACTTC.

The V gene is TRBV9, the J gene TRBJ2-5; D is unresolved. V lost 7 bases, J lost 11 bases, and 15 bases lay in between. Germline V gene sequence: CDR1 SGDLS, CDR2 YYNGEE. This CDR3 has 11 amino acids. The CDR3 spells CASGSYNEQYF. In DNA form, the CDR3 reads TGTGCCAGCGGCTCCTACAATGAGCAGTACTTC. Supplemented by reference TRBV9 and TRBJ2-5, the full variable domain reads DSGVTQTPKHLITATGQRVTLRCSPRSGDLSVYWYQQSLDQGLQFLIQYYNGEERAKGNILERFSAQQFPDLHSELNLSSLELGDSALYFCASGSYNEQYFGPGTRLLVL.

This chain's CDR3 is CSATIQGADEQYF. The CDR3 DNA is TGCAGTGCAACGATTCAGGGTGCGGACGAGCAGTACTTC. The chain joins TRBV20-1 to TRBJ2-5; tentative D call: TRBD1 (5 bases). The DNA end is a closer match to TRBJ2-7, so the J assignment may be wrong. CDR1 is DFQATT, CDR2 SNEGSKA, per germline (reference sequence). This CDR3 spans 13 amino acids.

DNA for the CDR3: TGCGCCAGCAGCCAAGATATCGGGGGGGGCTCCTACAATGAGCAGTTCTTC. Translated: CASSQDIGGGSYNEQFF. The chain is built from TRBV4-1 and TRBJ2-1, with TRBD2 identical over 8 bases. V lost 0 bases to trimming and J lost 0 bases; unmatched junction nucleotides: 4. Germline CDR1 reads MGHRA; CDR2 reads YSYEKL. This CDR3 has 17 amino acids.

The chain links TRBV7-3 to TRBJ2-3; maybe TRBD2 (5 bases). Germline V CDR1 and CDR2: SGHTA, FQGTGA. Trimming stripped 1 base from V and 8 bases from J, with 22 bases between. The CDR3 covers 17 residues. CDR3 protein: CASSLMAPGLYGVTQYF. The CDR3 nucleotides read TGTGCCAGCAGCTTAATGGCTCCCGGACTTTACGGGGTTACGCAGTATTTT.